Here is one T cell receptor (beta chain) with its context. The antigen is not known. V lost 4 bases to trimming and J lost 5 bases; unmatched junction nucleotides: 12. The CDR3 is 16 amino acids. Germline V gene sequence: CDR1 MNHEY, CDR2 SVGAGI. This entry belongs to a study of shared clonotypes between healthy human individuals. In the study overall: A donor's plate count was three for CD4 naive and three for CD4 memory; CD8 naive had two and CD8 memory one.

Study-wide points: Sharing of clonotypes among donors was expected to vary with sequencing depth.

The data were produced by immunoSEQ multiplex PCR, yet TCRdb's version contains in-frame clones alone and is incomplete. Among 2,500,000 or so clones listed, around nine tenths were seen once. Sequenced sample: naive CD4+ T cells sorted from blood. Sample subset: CD45RA+ positively selected. The sequence derives from a man between 18 and 35 years old in good health. V is TRBV6-5 and J is TRBJ2-3, with 7 nucleotides matching TRBD1. The CDR3 region has the DNA TGTGCCAGCAGTTCCCCATCGACAGGGTGGAGAGATACGCAGTATTTT. Residues: CASSSPSTGWRDTQYF.